This T cell receptor (beta chain) originates from a study of T-cell memory formation after mild COVID-19. Study background: TCR clusters were mostly donor specific.

CDR1 and CDR2 from the germline V gene are GTSNPN and SVGIG (reference sequence). V shed 5 bases, J shed 3 bases, and the junction held 5 bases outside the gene matches. The CDR3 is made up of 14 amino acids. TCRdb processed the 5' RACE reads anew with MiXCR; each CDR3 protein has one entry. Among some 410,000 distinct CDR3 sequences listed, more than 20% were seen once. Material: PBMCs or a T cell subset sorted from them (not recorded which). This TCR was recovered from an adult woman who had mild COVID-19 (a few samples of this study predate the infection). Cell type and time point are not known. J is TRBJ1-5 and V is TRBV30; 9 nucleotides line up with TRBD1. This CDR3 reads CAWSQGADNQPQHF. CDR3 nucleotides: TGTGCCTGGTCACAGGGGGCCGACAATCAGCCCCAGCATTTT.